A single sample is the source of the 6 T cell receptor beta chains below, sequenced in a study of T cells in Graves' hyperthyroidism and ophthalmopathy. Researchers took RNA transcripts and amplified the TCR beta CDR3 regions from them. A set of HTBI primers served as the primers for a first-round RT-PCR of the TCR CDR3. MiXCR, applied by TCRdb to the multiplex PCR reads, yields one record per CDR3 protein. Of hundreds of thousands of distinct CDR3 sequences listed, about a sixth were seen once; the top ten hold approximately 60%. Sequenced: blood. These receptors originate from a woman aged 55-69 years with Graves' ophthalmopathy.

A word on this clonotype: The CDR3 does not close with the conserved phenylalanine or tryptophan, likely indicating a read error. The chain joins TRBV28 to TRBJ2-5; the D call may be TRBD1 or TRBD2 (5 bases each). The germline V gene encodes CDR1 MDHEN and CDR2 SYDVKM. CDR3 length equals 15 residues. The V end was cut by 1 base, the J end by 4 bases, with 13 bases between. The CDR3 DNA is TGTGCCAGCAGTTTATTGTCCCAGAGGGGAGAGACCCAGTACCTT. Its translation is CASSLLSQRGETQYL.

This clonotype was seen once. This chain links TRBV11-2 with TRBJ2-7; TRBD2 matches 12 bases. The trim removed 3 bases at V and 3 bases at J, leaving 6 bases unmatched. Per germline, CDR1 SGHAT and CDR2 FQNNGV. The CDR3 is 16 residues long. The CDR3, as DNA: TGTGCCAGCAGCTTCTCGACTAGCGGGAGTATCTACGAGCAGTACTTC. As protein: CASSFSTSGSIYEQYF.

The sample holds many counts of this clonotype. The chain couples TRBV7-2 to TRBJ1-3; TRBD1 aligns across 7 bases. J gave up 0 bases and V 6 bases, and 2 bases lay outside the gene matches. The CDR3 runs to 14 residues. The germline gives CDR1 SGHTA, CDR2 FQGNSA. The CDR3 DNA reads TGTGCCAGCAGACAGGGGTACTCTGGAAACACCATATATTTT. Translating it yields CASRQGYSGNTIYF.

The V call is TRBV6-2 or TRBV6-3, the J call TRBJ2-1, with D perhaps TRBD2 (6 bases). Per the germline V gene, CDR1 is MNHEY and CDR2 is SVGEGT. This CDR3 is built from 18 residues. Trimming stripped 7 bases from V and 0 bases from J, with 22 bases between. The CDR3 loop is CASMGLAPSLSSYNEQFF. The CDR3 nucleotides are TGTGCCAGCATGGGGCTAGCGCCTTCACTTTCCTCCTACAATGAGCAGTTCTTC.

This rearrangement joins TRBV5-1 to TRBJ2-2; 7 bases are a match to TRBD1. The J segment lost 3 bases and the V segment lost 2 bases, leaving 4 bases of the junction unmatched. The CDR3 has 15 residues. Germline CDR1 is SGHRS and CDR2 is YFSETQ. The CDR3 sequence: CASSLQGSHTGELFF. CDR3 nucleotides: TGCGCCAGCAGCTTACAGGGGTCCCACACCGGGGAGCTGTTTTTT.

The genes are TRBV7-2 and TRBJ2-3; 13 bases map to TRBD2. V gave up 5 bases and J gave up 4 bases; unmatched junction bases: 9. The germline V gene has CDR1 SGHTA and CDR2 FQGNSA. The CDR3 runs to 17 residues. The CDR3 protein is CASSQPGLAGAPDTQYF. The CDR3 DNA is TGTGCCAGCAGCCAACCCGGACTAGCGGGAGCTCCAGATACGCAGTATTTT.